The rows below give T cell receptor beta chains drawn from one sample of a study of T cell changes during pregnancy in multiple sclerosis. Assay: immunoSEQ multiplex PCR; the TCRdb copy retains only in-frame clones and omits some. The sample consists of 18,000 or so clones, 70% to 90% of them appearing once. The sample was CD4+ T cells from peripheral blood mononuclear cells, taken in the first trimester of pregnancy. These TCRs come from a female donor in good health, enrolled as a control in a pregnancy study. The conserved cysteine and the conserved F or W are not part of the CDR3 here. The listing skips clone size in some rows; elsewhere it reads once, few, many or a size class.

size	V	CDR3
.	TRBV15	ATSRAQGISGNTIY
.	TRBV5-5	ASSPDPTSGRNEQY
.	TRBV12-5	ASGQQGNTGELF
.	TRBV7-8	ASSLDFSGATGELF
.	TRBV2	ASSETGTANYGYT
.	TRBV30	AWRAGHNYEQY
.	TRBV27	ASSLSRPIPGGRGNTIY
.	TRBV6-1	ASSEAPLVRVAKNIQY
.	TRBV5-1	ASSRILPGQGLYEQY
.	TRBV30	AWSPPDRGLDPGT
.	TRBV27	ASSLGGAADYGYT
.	TRBV6-1	ASSARRGGGTEAF
.	TRBV5-5	ASSLDRNNSPLH
.	TRBV7-9	ASSFVDRAEAF
.	TRBV7-2	ASSLTGTSVGGELF
.	TRBV29-1	SVIGTGTGNTIY
.	TRBV6-4	ASTRNPGGPLDTQY
.	TRBV18	ASSPQRQGSGISTDTQY
.	TRBV5-6	ASSFPATGLDQIYGYT
.	TRBV6-5	ASRRDLLNEQF
.	TRBV6-5	ASRPGQGGKLF
.	TRBV7-9	ASSLGRDRLTYEQY
.	TRBV18	ASSPFRSQGVLETQY
.	TRBV29-1	SVGGLGEQY
.	TRBV28	ASSSKLTANQPQH
.	TRBV20-1	SALGKETQY
.	TRBV7-8	ASSSLAGAASEY
once	TRBV6-1	ASSQGQFAAF
.	TRBV30	AWSLRGNGNYGYT
.	TRBV29-1	SVRAGTGLYGYT
.	TRBV7-9	ASSRRDRGYSEAF
.	TRBV5-1	ASSFTSFMNTEAF
few	TRBV5-6	ASSWGTGEAF
.	TRBV4-3	ASSQDRGRVQPQH
.	TRBV30	ASARGSYEQY
.	TRBV7-9	ASSSTGGGQNQPQH
.	TRBV29-1	SVWQGSNEQY
.	TRBV5-5	ASSLANYYGYT
few	TRBV19	ASSSMGGGEAF
few	TRBV6-6	ASNRQDGTEAF
.	TRBV30	AWSLGQGYGYT
.	TRBV5-1	ASSRDRVSYNEQF
.	TRBV7-2	ASSLLAGGGSAGANVLT
.	TRBV11-3	ASSLRNTEAF
.	TRBV19	ASSARMGRGAWGYT
.	TRBV19	ASSIVASGSSGANVLT
.	TRBV25-1	ASSESTRTGWYNEQF
.	TRBV28	ASSHITAEGGYT
once	TRBV27	ASSFLTGTGGASTEAF
.	TRBV27	ASRRRQGSNEKLF
.	TRBV19	ASTPRLAGGRETQY
.	TRBV2	ASTLALDSYNEQF
.	TRBV9	ASSVGLMRVSNTEAF
.	TRBV7-8	ASSLAAGTRSPLH
.	TRBV5-1	ASSLVPGLASEQY